This T cell receptor beta chain was profiled in a study of blood T cell repertoires in COVID-19 (dated by TCRdb to the early 2020s). About the full investigation: Samples from collaborators originated in the United States, Italy and Spain and spanned both the acute and convalescent phases of COVID-19. The material from the prospective study consisted of cDNA or gDNA derived from T cells, B-cell-depleted T cells, or PBMCs. Deeply sampled blood TCRbeta repertoires from subjects exposed to, actively infected with, or recovered from COVID-19 were included in the dataset. A freely available public database, intended as a resource for researchers studying the immune response to SARS-CoV-2, is where the repertoires were released. Samples came from the ongoing ImmuneRACE study (first 160 participants) plus 1,254 subjects from 6 global collaborators. Nearly every sample came with metadata listing a de-identified subject ID, COVID-19 status, age in years and sex. Where available, HLA class I and class II types were taken from metadata supplied by the sample provider and were not determined by assay-based typing.

The collaborating institutions used their own protocols to collect whole blood in K2EDTA tubes. For TCRbeta analysis, collaborators shipped samples as frozen whole blood, isolated PBMCs, or DNA extracted from either of those sample types. The immunoSEQ Assay, a bias-controlled multiplex PCR, was used to amplify TCRbeta CDR3 regions from genomic DNA. In the original analysis: The number of nucleated cells in each sample was estimated by amplification of reference gene primers within the assay. To quantify the absolute abundance of each unique TCRbeta CDR3 rearrangement, sequence reads were collapsed and filtered. For each sample, productive Simpson clonality was calculated as the square root of Simpson's diversity index over productive rearrangements. Entries here come from immuneACCESS through TCRdb and include only in-frame sequences with V and J called. Some clones fail to appear in such tables; in the studies checked, an unresolved V gene covers under half of the shortfall, and the cause of the remainder is unknown. V and J calls and clone size are those listed in that table; D and trimming were worked out from the DNA. The sample profile shows over 90,000 clones; about 83% of them were found once. The biggest ten clones account for 9.9% of the sample.

Beyond this particular receptor, the publication reports: The quantity of clinical and demographic metadata differed by source and by participant and was supplied without curation.

This clone was seen a few times. Its binding antigen is unknown. The input lacks base qualities; no much larger clone sits a single base away. The receptor's source is a man between 40 and 49 years old with active or convalescent COVID-19. What was sequenced was peripheral blood.

The CDR3 reads CASSRTGGERNTEAFF. The sequenced DNA is TGTGCCAGTAGTCGGACAGGGGGAGAGAGGAACACTGAAGCTTTCTTT. Here the chain combines TRBV19 and TRBJ1-1; the central 10 bases match TRBD1. V ends up 5 bases short and J 1 base short, with an unmatched junction base count of 7. From the germline V gene (reference sequence), CDR1 is LNHDA and CDR2 is SQIVND. From cysteine to phenylalanine, the CDR3 is 16 amino acids long. Only CDR3 DNA remains: 48 bases, in frame from the first base.